This T cell receptor (beta chain) derives from a study of T cell changes during pregnancy in multiple sclerosis. The CDR3 is 14 residues long. Deletions cut 6 bases from V and 7 bases from J, with 15 bases between. The germline CDR1 and CDR2 sequences are WNHNN and SYGVQD (reference sequence). TCRdb's copy holds only in-frame clones and misses some; the assay was immunoSEQ multiplex PCR. There are approximately 79,000 clones in the sample; around 90% occur only once, and around 0.22% lies in the top ten. The rearrangement joins TRBV10-1 to TRBJ2-2, with D possibly matching TRBD1 (6 bases). The clonotype was recovered from a female donor with multiple sclerosis, enrolled in a pregnancy study. Sequenced here: CD4+ T cells from peripheral blood mononuclear cells, sampled before pregnancy. Written as DNA, the CDR3 is TGCGCCAGCAGCCGGAACAGGGACAACGGGGAGCTGTTTTTT. Translating it yields CASSRNRDNGELFF.